In its sample, the clone carrying this TCR beta chain was seen a few times. TCRdb recomputed calls from the RT-PCR reads with MiXCR, one row per CDR3 protein. The sample includes more than 550,000 distinct CDR3 sequences, 11% to 15% of them seen just once. From germline, CDR1 is SGHTA and CDR2 FQGTGA. V dropped 6 bases and J dropped 12 bases, with 18 bases sitting between them. The CDR3 is 13 residues long. The sequence was collected from a female donor in good health, serving as a healthy control. V is TRBV7-3 and J is TRBJ2-1; tentative D call: TRBD1 (6 bases). The source material was memory CD4+ T cells from blood. In nucleotides, the CDR3 is TGTGCCAGCAGTTCAGAAGGGGGTTTTGGGCAGTTCTTC. Protein product: CASSSEGGFGQFF.